The source of this TCR beta chain is a study of shared clonotypes between healthy human individuals. Per germline, CDR1 SGHDN and CDR2 FVKESK. The ends lost 3 bases at V and 6 bases at J; junction bases unmatched: 4. CDR3 size: 16 residues. Assay used: immunoSEQ multiplex PCR; TCRdb lists only in-frame clones, some missing. Here the sample spans around 1.5 million clones, about 98% being singletons. The V call is TRBV14, the J call TRBJ2-3, with TRBD2 matching 15 bases. The sequence derives from a man aged 30 to 39 in good health. Input material: naive CD4+ T cells sorted from blood. Subset of the sample: CD45RA+ positively selected. In DNA form, the CDR3 reads TGTGCCAGCAGCCAGCGCGGGACTAGCGGGAGGGATACGCAGTATTTT. This sequence encodes CASSQRGTSGRDTQYF.